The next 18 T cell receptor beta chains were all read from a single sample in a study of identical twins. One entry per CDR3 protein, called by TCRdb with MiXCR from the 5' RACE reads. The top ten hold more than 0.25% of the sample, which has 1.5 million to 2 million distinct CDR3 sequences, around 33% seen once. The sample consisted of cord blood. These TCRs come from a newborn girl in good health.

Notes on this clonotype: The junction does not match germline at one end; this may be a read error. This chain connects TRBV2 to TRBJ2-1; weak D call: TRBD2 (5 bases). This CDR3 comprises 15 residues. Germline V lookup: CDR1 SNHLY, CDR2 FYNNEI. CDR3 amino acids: CTSSEAVGVQNEQFF. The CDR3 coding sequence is TGTACCAGCAGTGAAGCGGTGGGAGTCCAAAATGAGCAGTTCTTC.

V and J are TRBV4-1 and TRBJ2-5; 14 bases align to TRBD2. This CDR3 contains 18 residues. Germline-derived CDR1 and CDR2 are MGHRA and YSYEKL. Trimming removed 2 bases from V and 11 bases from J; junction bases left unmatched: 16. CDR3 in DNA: TGCGCCAGCAGCCAATTACCGGGACTAGCGGGGGTCAATGGTGAGCAGTACTTC. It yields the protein CASSQLPGLAGVNGEQYF.

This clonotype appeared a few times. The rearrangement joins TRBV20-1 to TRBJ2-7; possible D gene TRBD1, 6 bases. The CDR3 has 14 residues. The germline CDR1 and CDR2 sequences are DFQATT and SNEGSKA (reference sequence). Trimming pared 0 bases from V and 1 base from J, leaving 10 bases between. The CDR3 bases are TGCAGTGCTAGAGAGGCAGGGGAATCCTACGAGCAGTACTTC. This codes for CSAREAGESYEQYF.

The CDR3 DNA sequence: TGTGCCAGCAGTTTAGCCTGGGGGCCCCTCTCCTACGAGCAGTACTTC. Protein: CASSLAWGPLSYEQYF. The rearrangement uses TRBV12-3 or TRBV12-4 and TRBJ2-7, with D perhaps matching TRBD1 (6 bases). V lost 0 bases, J lost 0 bases, and 12 bases lay in between. CDR3 length equals 16 residues.

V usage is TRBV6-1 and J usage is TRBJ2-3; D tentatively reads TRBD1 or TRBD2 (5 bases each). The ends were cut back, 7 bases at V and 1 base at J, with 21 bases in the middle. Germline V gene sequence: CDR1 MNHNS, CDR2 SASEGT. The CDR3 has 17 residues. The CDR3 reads CASTLEHLTECTDTQYF. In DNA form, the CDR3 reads TGTGCCAGCACACTAGAGCACCTGACAGAGTGCACAGATACGCAGTATTTT.

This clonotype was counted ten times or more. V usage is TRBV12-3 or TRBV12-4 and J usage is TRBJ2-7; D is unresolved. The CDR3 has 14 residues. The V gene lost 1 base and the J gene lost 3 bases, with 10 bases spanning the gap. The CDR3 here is CASSLGGVGYEQYF. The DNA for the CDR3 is TGTGCCAGCAGTTTAGGAGGAGTTGGCTACGAGCAGTACTTC.

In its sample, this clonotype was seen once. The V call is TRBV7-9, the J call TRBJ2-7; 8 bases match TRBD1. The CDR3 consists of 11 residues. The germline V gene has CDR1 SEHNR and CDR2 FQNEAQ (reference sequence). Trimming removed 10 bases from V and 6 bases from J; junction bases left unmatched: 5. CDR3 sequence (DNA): TGTGCCATACGGACAGGGCCCGAGCAGTACTTC. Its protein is CAIRTGPEQYF.

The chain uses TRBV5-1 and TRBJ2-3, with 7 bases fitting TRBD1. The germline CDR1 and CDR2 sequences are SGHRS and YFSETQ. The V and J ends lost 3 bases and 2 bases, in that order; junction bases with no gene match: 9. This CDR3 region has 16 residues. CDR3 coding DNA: TGCGCCAGCAGCTCGAGCGGACAGGCGATCACAGATACGCAGTATTTT. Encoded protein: CASSSSGQAITDTQYF. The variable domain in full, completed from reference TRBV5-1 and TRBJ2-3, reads KAGVTQTPRYLIKTRGQQVTLSCSPISGHRSVSWYQQTPGQGLQFLFEYFSETQRNKGNFPGRFSGRQFSNSRSEMNVSTLELGDSALYLCASSSSGQAITDTQYFGPGTRLTVL.

The CDR3 reads CASSLDGRNEQFF. The CDR3 nucleotides are TGTGCCAGCAGCTTAGACGGGAGGAATGAGCAGTTCTTC. The J gene is TRBJ2-1, the V gene TRBV7-6, with 7 bases identical to TRBD2. Looked up from germline, CDR1 is SGHVS and CDR2 is FNYEAQ. Germline trimming cut 1 base from V and 7 bases from J; bases unmatched to any gene: 1. The CDR3 is 13 amino acids.

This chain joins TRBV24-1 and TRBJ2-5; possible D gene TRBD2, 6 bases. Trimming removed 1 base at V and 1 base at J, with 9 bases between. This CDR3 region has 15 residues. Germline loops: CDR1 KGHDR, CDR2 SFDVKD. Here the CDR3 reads CATSDFHGGQETQYF. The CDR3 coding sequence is TGTGCCACCAGTGATTTTCACGGGGGCCAAGAGACCCAGTACTTC.

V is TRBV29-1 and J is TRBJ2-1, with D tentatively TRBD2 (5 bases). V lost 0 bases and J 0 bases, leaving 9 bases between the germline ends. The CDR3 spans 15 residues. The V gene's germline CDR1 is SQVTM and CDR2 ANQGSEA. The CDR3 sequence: CSVEDRAASYNEQFF. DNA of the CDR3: TGCAGCGTTGAAGATCGAGCGGCCTCCTACAATGAGCAGTTCTTC.

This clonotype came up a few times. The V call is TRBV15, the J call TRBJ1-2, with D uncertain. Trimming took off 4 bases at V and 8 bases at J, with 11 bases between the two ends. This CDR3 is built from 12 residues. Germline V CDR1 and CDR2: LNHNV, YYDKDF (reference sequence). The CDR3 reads CATSIGSRGYTF. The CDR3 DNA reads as TGTGCCACCAGCATAGGGTCGAGAGGCTACACCTTC. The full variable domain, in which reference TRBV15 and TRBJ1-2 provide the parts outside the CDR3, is DAMVIQNPRYQVTQFGKPVTLSCSQTLNHNVMYWYQQKSSQAPKLLFHYYDKDFNNEADTPDNFQSRRPNTSFCFLDIRSPGLGDTAMYLCATSIGSRGYTFGSGTRLTVV.

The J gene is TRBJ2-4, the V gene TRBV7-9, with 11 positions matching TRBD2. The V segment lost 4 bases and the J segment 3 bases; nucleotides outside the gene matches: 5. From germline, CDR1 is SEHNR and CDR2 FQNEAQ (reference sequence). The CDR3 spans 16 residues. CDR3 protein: CASSYASGGYKNIQYF. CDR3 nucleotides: TGTGCCAGCAGCTACGCTAGCGGGGGGTACAAAAACATTCAGTACTTC. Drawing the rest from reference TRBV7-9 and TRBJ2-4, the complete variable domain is DTGVSQNPRHKITKRGQNVTFRCDPISEHNRLYWYRQTLGQGPEFLTYFQNEAQLEKSRLLSDRFSAERPKGSFSTLEIQRTEQGDSAMYLCASSYASGGYKNIQYFGAGTRLSVL.

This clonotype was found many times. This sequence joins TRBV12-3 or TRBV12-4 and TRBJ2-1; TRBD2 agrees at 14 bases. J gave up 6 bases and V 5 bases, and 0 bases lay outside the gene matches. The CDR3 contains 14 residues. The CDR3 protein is CASSGTSGSNEQFF. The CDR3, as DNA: TGTGCCAGCAGTGGGACTAGCGGGAGCAATGAGCAGTTCTTC.

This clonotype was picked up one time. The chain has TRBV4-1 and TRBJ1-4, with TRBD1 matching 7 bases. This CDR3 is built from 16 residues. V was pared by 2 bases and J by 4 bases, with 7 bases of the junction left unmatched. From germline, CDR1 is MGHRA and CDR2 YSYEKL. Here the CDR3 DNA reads TGCGCCAGCAGCCAATATTATCGGGACAGTAATGAAAAACTGTTTTTT. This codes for CASSQYYRDSNEKLFF.

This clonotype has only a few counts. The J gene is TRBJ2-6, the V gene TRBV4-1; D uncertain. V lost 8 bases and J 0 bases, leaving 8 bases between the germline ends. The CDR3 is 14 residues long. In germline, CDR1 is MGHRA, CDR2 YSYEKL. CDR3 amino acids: CASPRLSGANVLTF. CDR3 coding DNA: TGCGCCAGCCCCCGGCTCTCTGGGGCCAACGTCCTGACTTTC.

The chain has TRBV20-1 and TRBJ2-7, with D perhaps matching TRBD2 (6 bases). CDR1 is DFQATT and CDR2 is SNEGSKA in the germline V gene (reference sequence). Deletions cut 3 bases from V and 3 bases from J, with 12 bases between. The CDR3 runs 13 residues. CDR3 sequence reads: CSASRRAVYEQYF. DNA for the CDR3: TGCAGTGCTAGTCGGAGGGCGGTCTACGAGCAGTACTTC.

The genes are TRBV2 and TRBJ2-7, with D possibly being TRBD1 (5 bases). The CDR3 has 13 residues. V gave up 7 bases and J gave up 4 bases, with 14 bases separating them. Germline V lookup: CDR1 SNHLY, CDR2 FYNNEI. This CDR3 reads CASTFQGSYEQYF. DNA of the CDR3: TGTGCCAGCACTTTCCAGGGTTCATACGAGCAGTACTTC.